These T cell receptor beta chains were read from a single sample in a study of OX40 agonist ivuxolimab in advanced cancers. Only in-frame clones appear in the TCRdb table, and some are missing; sequencing was by immunoSEQ multiplex PCR. The data hold about 67,000 clones, with 80% to 90% observed a single time. The sample in question was CD4+ or CD8+ T cells sorted from blood, obtained in a trial of the OX40 agonist ivuxolimab. Receptor source: an adult with an advanced solid tumor such as melanoma, head and neck, liver or kidney cancer. Both conserved end residues are part of each CDR3. The order of the fields is V gene, J gene, clone size, D gene, CDR3 DNA, CDR3 protein. D genes are given only for firm matches. Clone size is given for some rows only: seen once, a few or many times, or a class if the clone is expanded.

TRBV4-1	TRBJ2-7	-	-	TGCGCCAGCAGCCCTATAGGTCTCGGTCGCTACGAGCAGTACTTC	CASSPIGLGRYEQYF
TRBV11-2	TRBJ1-5	-	TRBD1	TGTGCCAGCAGCTTAGCCTCAGGGGGTGGTCAGCCCCAGCATTTT	CASSLASGGGQPQHF
TRBV6-1	TRBJ2-7	once	-	TGTGCCAGCAGGGACAGACGACCCTCCTACGAGCAGTACTTC	CASRDRRPSYEQYF
TRBV2	TRBJ1-4	-	-	TGTGCCAGCAGTGTTTCCCAAGCGAATGAAAAACTGTTTTTT	CASSVSQANEKLFF
TRBV18	TRBJ1-2	-	-	TGTGCCAGCTCACCATCAGGCGATGGCTACACCTTC	CASSPSGDGYTF
TRBV6-5	TRBJ1-1	once	-	TGTGCCAGCAGTCTTACGTCCAGGGTGACTGAAGCTTTCTTT	CASSLTSRVTEAFF
TRBV7-2	TRBJ2-1	-	-	TGTGCCAGCAGGGGGCCCAGGGCTTACAATGAGCAGTTCTTC	CASRGPRAYNEQFF
TRBV6-1	TRBJ1-1	-	-	TGTGCCAGCAGTCTTGGCACTGAAGCTTTCTTT	CASSLGTEAFF
TRBV5-6	TRBJ1-1	-	-	TGTGCCAGCAGCCAGGACATGAACACTGAAGCTTTCTTT	CASSQDMNTEAFF
TRBV4-1	TRBJ1-2	-	-	TGCGCCAGCAGCCACGACCCCCCCACAGAACACTCCGCTAACTATGGCTACACCTTC	CASSHDPPTEHSANYGYTF
TRBV7-2	TRBJ2-7	-	-	TGTGCCAGCAGCTTAGGGAGGGGTACAGGGGCCTACGAGCAGTACTTC	CASSLGRGTGAYEQYF
TRBV2	TRBJ2-1	-	-	TGTGCCAGCAGTGTAGTCCGGGGCCCACAACCAGCCTACAATGAGCAGTTCTTC	CASSVVRGPQPAYNEQFF